Presented here are 16 T cell receptor beta chains from one specimen sequenced in a study of glioma-infiltrating T cells. Amplification of TCR alpha and beta CDR3 regions from RNA used iRepertoire nested multiplex PCR. Each CDR3 protein gets one entry after TCRdb re-called the multiplex PCR reads with MiXCR. The sample holds around 170,000 distinct CDR3 sequences, more than 35% seen once. The source material was glioma tissue, nonneoplastic brain tissue, or PBMCs (not recorded which). These receptors were collected from a human donor with low-grade glioma or glioblastoma, undergoing nonglioma brain surgery, or in good health (not recorded which).

This clonotype showed up just a few times. The chain couples TRBV12-3 or TRBV12-4 to TRBJ2-3; no clear D gene. V was trimmed by 3 bases and J by 4 bases, leaving 5 bases between them. This CDR3 contains 12 residues. This CDR3 reads CASSLSADTQYF. CDR3 coding DNA: TGTGCCAGCAGTTTGTCAGCAGATACGCAGTATTTT.

This chain joins TRBV6-5 and TRBJ2-1, with TRBD1 identical over 8 bases. Germline trimming cut 5 bases from V and 0 bases from J; bases unmatched to any gene: 6. CDR3 length equals 16 residues. The V gene's germline CDR1 is MNHEY and CDR2 SVGAGI. CDR3 in amino acids: CASSAPRGPSYNEQFF. CDR3 sequence (DNA): TGTGCCAGCAGTGCCCCCAGGGGGCCCTCCTACAATGAGCAGTTCTTC.

As concerns this clonotype: A much more abundant neighbour one base away suggests this may be a read error. The rearrangement links TRBV29-1 to TRBJ2-3, with D perhaps matching TRBD2 (7 bases). The V gene lost 7 bases and the J gene lost 7 bases, with 18 bases spanning the gap. This CDR3 comprises 13 residues. Germline-derived CDR1 and CDR2 are SQVTM and ANQGSEA. The CDR3 is CSGGGRGAYTQYF. DNA for the CDR3: TGCAGCGGGGGGGGCAGGGGAGCGTATACGCAGTATTTT.

Remarks on this clonotype: One end of the junction fails to match germline, which may point to a read error. The gene calls are TRBV12-3 or TRBV12-4 and TRBJ1-3; D gene ambiguous. This CDR3 contains 12 residues. CDR3 protein: CASSSAGKTIYF. For the CDR3, the DNA is TGTGCCAGCAGTTCAGCTGGAAAAACCATATATTTT.

This clonotype appeared many times. J is TRBJ2-1 and V is TRBV20-1; TRBD2 agrees at 8 bases. The trim removed 5 bases at V and 10 bases at J, leaving 16 bases unmatched. Germline V CDR1 and CDR2: DFQATT, SNEGSKA (reference sequence). The CDR3 has 15 amino acids. This chain's CDR3 is CSAYLVAGRGDEQFF. In DNA form, the CDR3 reads TGCAGTGCTTATCTTGTAGCGGGAAGGGGTGACGAGCAGTTCTTC.

This clonotype was seen a few times. This chain joins TRBV3-1 and TRBJ2-1, with TRBD2 matching 9 bases. The V gene end was trimmed by 1 base and the J gene end by 9 bases; junction bases not matched to a gene: 4. The CDR3 sequence is 14 residues long. CDR1 and CDR2 from the germline V gene are LGHDT and YNNKEL (reference sequence). The CDR3 loop reads CASSQVGREGEQFF. The CDR3 nucleotides read TGTGCCAGCAGCCAAGTTGGGCGGGAGGGTGAGCAGTTCTTC.

The table lists this clonotype with many counts. The V gene is TRBV7-2, the J gene TRBJ2-3; TRBD2 matches 13 bases. With V trimmed by 3 bases and J by 3 bases, 6 bases remained unmatched. Per germline, CDR1 SGHTA and CDR2 FQGNSA. The CDR3 has 17 residues. In nucleotides, the CDR3 is TGTGCCAGCAGCTTCTGGACTAGCGGGAGTTCAACAGATACGCAGTATTTT. Amino acid sequence: CASSFWTSGSSTDTQYF.

Ten or more counts support this clonotype. The chain uses TRBV27 and TRBJ1-5; 10 positions match TRBD1. The length of the CDR3 is 15 residues. V was clipped by 4 bases and J by 4 bases; unmatched bases: 4. Germline V lookup: CDR1 MNHEY, CDR2 SMNVEV (reference sequence). The CDR3 spells CASSYRDRGNQPQHF. In nucleotides, the CDR3 is TGTGCCAGCAGTTACCGGGACAGGGGAAATCAGCCCCAGCATTTT.

The chain links TRBV2 to TRBJ2-1; no definite D call. This CDR3 region has 12 residues. The germline CDR1 and CDR2 sequences are SNHLY and FYNNEI. V lost 5 bases, J lost 10 bases, and 12 bases lay in between. The CDR3 here is CASSQNNPEQFF. The CDR3 coding sequence is TGTGCCAGCAGTCAAAATAATCCCGAGCAGTTCTTC.

This clonotype was seen a single time. The chain couples TRBV14 to TRBJ1-1; D is uncertain. Germline V gene sequence: CDR1 SGHDN, CDR2 FVKESK. V lost 4 bases and J 4 bases, leaving 19 bases between the germline ends. The CDR3 is made up of 16 amino acids. The CDR3 coding sequence is TGTGCCAGCAGCCTCATAGGCGGCAATCTCGGCACTGAAGCTTTCTTT. Translated: CASSLIGGNLGTEAFF.

This clonotype was found a few times. The J gene is TRBJ2-2, the V gene TRBV4-1; 7 nucleotides match TRBD1. The CDR3 has 15 residues. V lost 4 bases and J lost 5; bases outside the gene matches: 7. Looked up from germline, CDR1 is MGHRA and CDR2 is YSYEKL. CDR3: CASSLADRTTGELFF. CDR3 sequence (DNA): TGCGCCAGCAGCCTCGCGGACAGGACAACCGGGGAGCTGTTTTTT.

The chain uses TRBV24-1 and TRBJ2-3; TRBD2 matches at 9 bases. V shed 3 bases, J shed 4 bases, and the junction held 4 bases outside the gene matches. Germline V gene data show CDR1 as KGHDR and CDR2 as SFDVKD. The CDR3 extends over 15 amino acids. CDR3 residues: CATSDSSGSADTQYF. The CDR3 DNA sequence: TGTGCCACCAGTGATAGTAGCGGGAGCGCAGATACGCAGTATTTT.

This clonotype was picked up many times. CDR3 sequence reads: CSATTSGANLRETQYF. Here the CDR3 DNA reads TGCAGTGCTACCACAAGCGGGGCAAACCTACGAGAGACCCAGTACTTC. This chain joins TRBV20-1 and TRBJ2-5; 7 nucleotides match TRBD2. The CDR3 runs to 16 residues. Germline values: CDR1 DFQATT, CDR2 SNEGSKA (reference sequence). V lost 4 bases and J lost 4; bases outside the gene matches: 15.

This clonotype occurred once. The rearrangement joins TRBV5-1 to TRBJ1-1, with 7 bases fitting TRBD1. The germline V gene has CDR1 SGHRS and CDR2 YFSETQ. The V segment lost 7 bases and the J segment 7 bases; nucleotides outside the gene matches: 13. The CDR3 has 14 amino acids. CDR3 region: CASGPGTAIDEAFF. CDR3 DNA: TGCGCCAGCGGCCCTGGGACAGCAATTGATGAAGCTTTCTTT.

This clonotype was recorded at least ten times. This chain uses TRBV24-1 with TRBJ2-1; D perhaps matches TRBD2 (6 bases). The CDR3 is 14 residues long. Germline values: CDR1 KGHDR, CDR2 SFDVKD. V lost 3 bases, J lost 9 bases, and 14 bases lay in between. CDR3 DNA: TGTGCCACCAGTGATCCGGGAGTATATTCTGAGCAGTTCTTC. It is translated as CATSDPGVYSEQFF.

This clonotype has at least ten counts. The genes are TRBV20-1 and TRBJ2-1, with D perhaps matching TRBD2 (6 bases). Per germline, CDR1 DFQATT and CDR2 SNEGSKA (reference sequence). V lost 3 bases, J lost 6 bases, and 15 bases lay in between. The CDR3 runs to 14 residues. The CDR3: CSARGSGSPNEQFF. The CDR3 DNA reads as TGCAGTGCTAGGGGTAGCGGCTCCCCCAATGAGCAGTTCTTC.